The following is a T cell receptor (beta chain) sequence with its context. This entry is derived from a study of blood T cell repertoires in COVID-19. Profiled with immunoSEQ multiplex PCR; TCRdb holds only in-frame clones, not every one. This sample yields fewer than 450,000 clones, of which around 90% are seen a single time; 2% to 2.5% belongs to the top ten. The CDR3 sequence is 14 residues long. V was shortened by 5 bases and J by 2 bases, with 10 bases between the two germline ends. Germline V gene lookup returns CDR1 SEHNR and CDR2 FQNEAQ (reference sequence). The TCR sequence derives from a woman in her 40s with acute COVID-19. Sequences were obtained from PBMCs or T cells enriched from blood (not recorded which). The chain links TRBV7-9 to TRBJ1-3; D is ambiguous. CDR3 loop: CASSQGSPGNTIYF. DNA of the CDR3: TGTGCCAGCAGCCAAGGGAGCCCTGGAAACACCATATATTTT. Using reference TRBV7-9 and TRBJ1-3 for the parts outside the CDR3, the full variable domain is DTGVSQNPRHKITKRGQNVTFRCDPISEHNRLYWYRQTLGQGPEFLTYFQNEAQLEKSRLLSDRFSAERPKGSFSTLEIQRTEQGDSAMYLCASSQGSPGNTIYFGEGSWLTVV.